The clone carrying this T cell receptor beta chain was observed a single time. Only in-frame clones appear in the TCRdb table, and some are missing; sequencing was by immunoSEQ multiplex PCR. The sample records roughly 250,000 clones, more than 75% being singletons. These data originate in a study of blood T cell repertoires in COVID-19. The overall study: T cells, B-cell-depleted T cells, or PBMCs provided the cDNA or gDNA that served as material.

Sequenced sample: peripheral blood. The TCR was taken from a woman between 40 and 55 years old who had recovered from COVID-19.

CDR3 nucleotide sequence: TGTGCCAGCAGTTCTCCGACAGGCCCGTGGGAAAAACTGTTTTTT. Translation gives CASSSPTGPWEKLFF. The chain carries TRBV6-2 or TRBV6-3 and TRBJ1-4; weak D call: TRBD1 (6 bases). The CDR3 spans 15 residues. Germline assignment: CDR1 MNHEY and CDR2 SVGEGT. Trimming removed 4 bases at V and 8 bases at J, with 17 bases between.